The rows below give T cell receptor beta chains drawn from one sample of a study of monozygotic twins with inflammatory bowel disease. TCRdb reprocessed the 5' RACE reads, keeping one entry per CDR3 protein, no DNA. The data include some 450,000 distinct CDR3 sequences; the top ten clones carry about 2.2%. The specimen sequenced was blood. The receptors stem from a human donor with ulcerative colitis or Crohn's disease, or a healthy co-twin of an affected twin (not recorded which). Both conserved end residues are part of each CDR3.

TRBJ2-6,TRBV6-2/TRBV6-3,CAICPGAAGSSGANVLTF
TRBJ1-2,TRBV5-1,CASSFREPSYGYTF
TRBJ1-5,TRBV7-6,CASSLEDRQPQHF
TRBJ2-3,TRBV9,CASSATSSDTQYF
TRBJ1-1,TRBV4-2,CASSLNRDTEAFF
TRBJ1-1,TRBV7-2,CASSFWGRVEAFF
TRBJ1-1,TRBV20-1,CSARDGGQSIEAFF
TRBJ2-1,TRBV6-1,CASKRGLQGINEQFF
TRBJ2-7,TRBV7-9,CASSLSGSSPEQYF
TRBJ2-7,TRBV2,CASSGLSFDARDEQYF
TRBJ2-5,TRBV4-3,CASSHAGETQYF
TRBJ1-5,TRBV12-3/TRBV12-4,CATALGGSNQPQHF
TRBJ2-3,TRBV7-2,CASSPWTALDTQYF
TRBJ2-5,TRBV28,CASSFPGEETQYF
TRBJ1-1,TRBV11-3,CASSPTTGGKTFF